The 27 T cell receptor beta chains below were found in one sample sequenced in a study of blood T cell repertoires in COVID-19. Using immunoSEQ multiplex PCR, the repertoire was profiled, and TCRdb retains in-frame clones only, with some absent. The profile shows roughly 460,000 clones, around 90% of them singletons. Sequencing input: peripheral blood. These receptors were obtained from a man younger than 35 with COVID-19, enrolled during active disease.

The gene calls are TRBV30 and TRBJ1-3; D not resolved. CDR3 length: 16 residues. Germline assignment: CDR1 GTSNPN and CDR2 SVGIG (reference sequence). Between the trimmed V and J ends, which lost 3 bases and 0 bases, there was a span of 15 bases. The CDR3 sequence: CAWSDPDGYSGNTIYF. The CDR3 DNA is TGTGCCTGGAGCGATCCCGACGGGTACTCTGGAAACACCATATATTTT.

The chain employs TRBV4-2 and TRBJ2-1, with 13 nucleotides matching TRBD2. The CDR3 sequence is 18 residues long. Per the germline V gene, CDR1 is LGHNA and CDR2 is YNFKEQ. V was pared by 3 bases and J by 0 bases, with 5 bases of the junction left unmatched. The chain's CDR3 is CASSHGTSGVSSYNEQFF. The DNA for the CDR3 is TGTGCCAGCAGCCACGGGACTAGCGGGGTTAGCTCCTACAATGAGCAGTTCTTC.

The chain combines TRBV4-2 with TRBJ1-1; perhaps TRBD1 as D (6 bases). Germline CDR1 LGHNA, CDR2 YNFKEQ. The CDR3 is 14 amino acids. V lost 0 bases to trimming and J lost 2 bases, with 7 bases between them. The CDR3, as DNA: TGTGCCAGCAGCCAAGAACAGGGAAACACTGAAGCTTTCTTT. It yields the protein CASSQEQGNTEAFF.

The chain is built from TRBV7-8 and TRBJ1-1, with 10 positions matching TRBD1. Germline CDR1 SGHVS, CDR2 FQNEAQ. The CDR3 is 17 residues long. Trimming took 5 bases from V and 5 from J; bases not matched to a gene: 14. The DNA of the CDR3 is TGTGCCAGCAGCACGAAACCGGGACAGGGGATGAGAACTGAAGCTTTCTTT. Its protein product is CASSTKPGQGMRTEAFF.

The chain links TRBV13 to TRBJ2-2; 14 bases match TRBD2. CDR1 and CDR2 from the germline V gene are PRHDT and FYEKMQ (reference sequence). The CDR3 contains 18 residues. V lost 5 bases and J lost 4; bases outside the gene matches: 9. The CDR3 DNA follows: TGTGCCAGCAGCCCTCGACTAGCGGGAGGGCCCGGCACCGGGGAGCTGTTTTTT. Its protein product is CASSPRLAGGPGTGELFF.

This clone has a single count. The chain carries TRBV12-3 or TRBV12-4 and TRBJ2-7, with D hard to call. V was pared by 3 bases and J by 2 bases, with 8 bases between. The CDR3 has 13 residues. CDR3 amino acids: CASSFDTAYEQYF. The DNA for the CDR3 is TGTGCCAGCAGTTTTGACACAGCCTACGAGCAGTACTTC.

This chain uses TRBV3-1 (or the pseudogene TRBV3-2) with TRBJ1-3; 8 nucleotides agree with TRBD1. This CDR3 is built from 14 residues. In germline, CDR1 is LGHDT, CDR2 YNNKEL (reference sequence). Trimming cost V 4 bases and J 4 bases; bases outside gene matches: 3. The CDR3 nucleotides read TGTGCCAGCAGCCTAGGGACAGGCGGAAACACCATATATTTT. This gives the protein CASSLGTGGNTIYF.

The V and J genes are TRBV5-5 and TRBJ1-2; 9 bases map to TRBD1. Per germline, CDR1 SGHKS and CDR2 YYEKEE (reference sequence). V lost 5 bases to trimming and J lost 7 bases; unmatched junction nucleotides: 6. This CDR3 spans 13 amino acids. CDR3 nucleotide sequence: TGTGCCAGCAGTTTTGGACAGGGGTCTGGCTACACCTTC. Encoded protein: CASSFGQGSGYTF.

The rearrangement joins TRBV6-5 to TRBJ2-7; tentatively, D is TRBD1 (5 bases). Trimming removed 2 bases from V and 3 bases from J, with 5 bases in between. Germline values: CDR1 MNHEY, CDR2 SVGAGI. The CDR3 consists of 12 residues. CDR3 sequence: CASSYRGYEQYF. The CDR3 DNA follows: TGTGCCAGCAGTTACAGGGGCTACGAGCAGTACTTC.

This clone was recorded once. This chain uses TRBV4-1 with TRBJ2-7; 9 positions match TRBD1. The junction had 5 bases not matched to a gene; V was cut back by 2 bases and J by 0 bases. This CDR3 region has 16 residues. Germline assignment: CDR1 MGHRA and CDR2 YSYEKL. This CDR3 reads CASSQTTGGASYEQYF. The DNA of the CDR3 is TGCGCCAGCAGCCAAACTACAGGGGGCGCCTCCTACGAGCAGTACTTC.

The chain carries TRBV9 and TRBJ2-5; TRBD2 agrees at 9 bases. This CDR3 has 14 amino acids. With V trimmed by 4 bases and J by 10 bases, 11 bases remained unmatched. Germline V CDR1 and CDR2: SGDLS, YYNGEE. The CDR3 loop reads CASSYGSAGGFQYF. In nucleotides, the CDR3 is TGTGCCAGCAGCTACGGCTCAGCGGGGGGTTTCCAGTACTTC.

CDR3 protein: CASSPSGEIGTEAFF. The CDR3 region has the DNA TGTGCCAGCAGCCCAAGCGGGGAGATCGGCACTGAAGCTTTCTTT. This chain uses TRBV7-3 with TRBJ1-1; D is uncertain. From germline, CDR1 is SGHTA and CDR2 FQGTGA. V shed 5 bases and J shed 4 bases, with 17 bases lying between them. This CDR3 region has 15 residues.

On this clone: This CDR3 is also generated by other DNA sequences in the sample. The chain recombines TRBV11-2 with TRBJ2-5, with TRBD2 matching over 14 bases. With V trimmed by 5 bases and J by 5 bases, 4 bases remained unmatched. From germline, CDR1 is SGHAT and CDR2 FQNNGV. CDR3 size: 15 residues. DNA of the CDR3: TGTGCCAGCAGCCCAAGGACTAGCGGGGGGGAGACCCAGTACTTC. Its translation: CASSPRTSGGETQYF.

A remark on this clone: At one end, the junction sequence differs from germline, possibly due to a read error. This chain joins TRBV30 and TRBJ1-3; the D gene is possibly TRBD1 (5 bases). The germline V gene encodes CDR1 GTSNPN and CDR2 SVGIG (reference sequence). The CDR3 has 14 amino acids. The CDR3 sequence is CAWSLGQTGKTIYF. CDR3 DNA: TGTGCCTGGAGTCTGGGGCAGACTGGAAAGACCATATATTTT.

This chain joins TRBV5-5 and TRBJ2-3; D might be TRBD2 (6 bases). Per germline, CDR1 SGHKS and CDR2 YYEKEE (reference sequence). V lost 0 bases to trimming and J lost 1 base, with 9 bases between them. There are 15 residues in the CDR3. Written as DNA, the CDR3 is TGTGCCAGCAGCTTGGTTACGGGAGGCACAGATACGCAGTATTTT. This codes for CASSLVTGGTDTQYF.

This sequence joins TRBV7-2 and TRBJ2-2; 7 positions match TRBD1. With V trimmed by 8 bases and J by 1 base, 4 bases remained unmatched. Germline V gives CDR1 SGHTA, CDR2 FQGNSA. The CDR3 has 14 amino acids. The CDR3 reads CASSTGRNTGELFF. CDR3 nucleotide sequence: TGTGCCAGCTCGACAGGGAGGAACACCGGGGAGCTGTTTTTT.

This chain links TRBV4-2 with TRBJ2-1, with 9 bases fitting TRBD2. The length of the CDR3 is 16 residues. The trim removed 1 base at V and 7 bases at J, leaving 8 bases unmatched. CDR1 and CDR2 from the germline V gene are LGHNA and YNFKEQ. The CDR3 is CASSQVGTSLMNEQFF. CDR3 in DNA: TGTGCCAGCAGCCAAGTTGGGACTAGCTTAATGAATGAGCAGTTCTTC.

J is TRBJ2-2 and V is TRBV24-1; 14 bases line up with TRBD2. The CDR3 contains 19 residues. V lost 4 bases, J lost 5 bases, and 11 bases stayed unmatched. Per the germline V gene, CDR1 is KGHDR and CDR2 is SFDVKD. The CDR3, as DNA: TGTGCCACCAGTGACCATCCGGGACTAGCGGGAGATCGAACCGGGGAGCTGTTTTTT. Protein product: CATSDHPGLAGDRTGELFF.

V is TRBV30 and J is TRBJ1-6, with a weak D call TRBD1 (6 bases). V was clipped by 5 bases and J by 10 bases, with 15 bases between them. Germline V gives CDR1 GTSNPN, CDR2 SVGIG (reference sequence). The CDR3 is 13 residues long. DNA of the CDR3: TGTGCCTGGGGGGGCGTAGGATTCTCACCCCTCCACTTT. Amino acids: CAWGGVGFSPLHF.

This sequence joins TRBV10-1 and TRBJ2-1; 7 bases agree with TRBD1. Germline V CDR1 and CDR2: WNHNN, SYGVQD (reference sequence). The CDR3 has 14 amino acids. The junction had 8 bases not matched to a gene; V was cut back by 8 bases and J by 4 bases. The CDR3 nucleotides read TGCGCCAGCCCTACGGGGACAGAATACAATGAGCAGTTCTTC. Encoded protein: CASPTGTEYNEQFF.

This clone was observed once. The rearrangement joins TRBV27 to TRBJ1-5; weak D call: TRBD1 (5 bases). Germline CDR1 is MNHEY and CDR2 is SMNVEV (reference sequence). Trimming took 5 bases from V and 0 from J, leaving 17 bases between them. There are 17 residues in the CDR3. Here the CDR3 DNA reads TGTGCCAGCAGTCATGGGGGGGGGATTTATAGCAATCAGCCCCAGCATTTT. It yields the protein CASSHGGGIYSNQPQHF.

The chain combines TRBV27 with TRBJ1-1; TRBD1 aligns across 9 bases. Germline CDR1 is MNHEY and CDR2 is SMNVEV (reference sequence). The V and J ends lost 6 bases and 2 bases, in that order; junction bases with no gene match: 13. The CDR3 covers 17 residues. CDR3 region: CASRNIGGGQGNTEAFF. CDR3 in DNA: TGTGCCAGCAGAAATATAGGGGGGGGACAGGGCAACACTGAAGCTTTCTTT.

A word on this clone: The sample carries other DNA sequences with the same CDR3. The chain recombines TRBV3-1 (or the pseudogene TRBV3-2) with TRBJ2-1, with 10 nucleotides matching TRBD2. CDR1 and CDR2 from the germline V gene are LGHDT and YNNKEL (reference sequence). V was pared by 1 base and J by 7 bases, with 4 bases of the junction left unmatched. The CDR3 is 15 residues long. CDR3 region: CASSQGTSGKNEQFF. Here the CDR3 DNA reads TGTGCCAGCAGCCAAGGGACTAGCGGAAAGAATGAGCAGTTCTTC.

The chain links TRBV25-1 to TRBJ2-5; possibly TRBD1 for D (5 bases). The CDR3 contains 16 residues. V shed 3 bases and J shed 1 base, with 15 bases lying between them. The germline V gene has CDR1 MGHDK and CDR2 SYGVNS. In DNA, the CDR3 is TGTGCCAGCAGTGACTACAGGCCGCAAGGCCAAGAGACCCAGTACTTC. This gives the protein CASSDYRPQGQETQYF.

V gene TRBV30 combines with J gene TRBJ2-2; 7 bases are shared with TRBD2. With V trimmed by 4 bases and J by 4 bases, 9 bases remained unmatched. Germline V gene sequence: CDR1 GTSNPN, CDR2 SVGIG (reference sequence). CDR3 length: 15 residues. CDR3 region: CAWTRGLGGTGELFF. In DNA, the CDR3 is TGTGCCTGGACAAGAGGACTAGGAGGCACCGGGGAGCTGTTTTTT.

The chain is built from TRBV15 and TRBJ2-7; no clear D gene. V was clipped by 0 bases and J by 5 bases, with 11 bases between them. CDR1 LNHNV and CDR2 YYDKDF come from the germline V gene (reference sequence). The CDR3 has 14 residues. This CDR3 reads CATSRDTKSHEQYF. The CDR3 DNA reads TGTGCCACCAGCAGAGATACAAAATCCCACGAGCAGTACTTC.

J is TRBJ2-7 and V is TRBV6-5; 7 bases agree with TRBD2. V lost 2 bases to trimming and J lost 2 bases; unmatched junction nucleotides: 6. The CDR3 is made up of 15 amino acids. Looked up from germline, CDR1 is MNHEY and CDR2 is SVGAGI. The CDR3 coding sequence is TGTGCCAGCAGTTACCTGGGGGGGGGTGCCTACGAGCAGTACTTC. Its protein product is CASSYLGGGAYEQYF.